The 16 T cell receptor beta chains reported below all come from one sample, sequenced in a study of regulatory T cells in long-lasting Graves disease. Libraries of TCR beta came from iRepertoire HTBI primers plus Arm-PCR of CDR3 regions. TCRdb used MiXCR to reprocess the multiplex PCR reads, holding one entry per CDR3 protein. The sample has about 560,000 distinct CDR3 sequences; about 16% are singletons. The sample's time point: newly diagnosed GD, antithyroid drugs for less than 3 months. Researchers made the TCR library from RNA that was extracted from PBMCs. These data were likewise used in another study, on T cells in Graves' hyperthyroidism and ophthalmopathy.

Specimen: peripheral blood mononuclear cells (PBMCs), collected at new diagnosis, from a patient treated with antithyroid drugs. The receptors stem from a young man with Graves disease.

Ten or more counts support this clonotype. J is TRBJ2-1 and V is TRBV20-1, with a tentative D call TRBD2 (6 bases). The J call may be mistaken, given a closer DNA end match to TRBJ2-5. The CDR3 consists of 13 residues. Germline CDR1 reads DFQATT; CDR2 reads SNEGSKA (reference sequence). The CDR3 is CSAHLRGSETQYF. CDR3 sequence (DNA): TGCAGTGCCCACCTCCGGGGGTCGGAGACCCAGTACTTC.

As regards this clonotype: Given a much more abundant clone one base away, this may be a read error. CDR3 sequence reads: CASRSMRGFYNEQFF. The CDR3 DNA reads as TGTGCCAGCAGATCCATGAGGGGCTTCTACAATGAGCAGTTCTTC. The chain recombines TRBV6-1 with TRBJ2-1, with D possibly called TRBD1 or TRBD2 (5 bases each). Trimming removed 6 bases at V and 3 bases at J, with 15 bases between. The length of the CDR3 is 15 residues. Germline V gene sequence: CDR1 MNHNS, CDR2 SASEGT.

This clonotype was seen repeatedly, ten times or more. Here the CDR3 DNA reads TGTGCCACCCTGACGGAAAACTATGGCTACACCTTC. Amino acids: CATLTENYGYTF. The chain couples TRBV28 to TRBJ1-2; D remains unclear. Trimming cost V 10 bases and J 2 bases, with 11 bases left between them. The CDR3 runs to 12 residues. The germline V gene has CDR1 MDHEN and CDR2 SYDVKM.

This clonotype occurred a few times. In DNA, the CDR3 is TGTGCCTGTTTGGACCCCTACGAGCAGTACTTC. This gives the protein CACLDPYEQYF. The gene calls are TRBV30 and TRBJ2-7, with D uncertain. Trimming pared 6 bases from V and 2 bases from J, leaving 8 bases between. This CDR3 comprises 11 residues. Germline CDR1 is GTSNPN and CDR2 is SVGIG (reference sequence).

The rearrangement uses TRBV7-2 and TRBJ1-1; TRBD1 agrees at 8 bases. Germline CDR1 SGHTA, CDR2 FQGNSA. There are 12 residues in the CDR3. V lost 5 bases to trimming and J lost 10 bases; unmatched junction nucleotides: 6. CDR3 in DNA: TGTGCCAGCAGCCTAGACAGGGGCCGAGCTTTCTTT. It is translated as CASSLDRGRAFF. The complete variable domain, with remaining parts taken from reference TRBV7-2 and TRBJ1-1, reads GAGVSQSPSNKVTEKGKDVELRCDPISGHTALYWYRQSLGQGLEFLIYFQGNSAPDKSGLPSDRFSAERTGGSVSTLTIQRTQQEDSAVYLCASSLDRGRAFFGQGTRLTVV.

This clonotype was detected a few times. The V call is TRBV7-9, the J call TRBJ1-1; 8 nucleotides agree with TRBD1. After removal of 5 bases from V and 4 bases from J, the junction contained 6 bases not matched to a gene. There are 14 residues in the CDR3. CDR1 is SEHNR, CDR2 FQNEAQ, per germline (reference sequence). The CDR3 is CASSALTGATEAFF. In DNA, the CDR3 is TGTGCCAGCAGCGCATTGACAGGGGCCACTGAAGCTTTCTTT.

This rearrangement joins TRBV30 to TRBJ2-7; a possible D gene is TRBD1 (5 bases). Germline CDR1 reads GTSNPN; CDR2 reads SVGIG (reference sequence). The CDR3 contains 11 residues. With 4 bases removed from V and 3 bases from J, the gap between germline ends came to 7 bases. CDR3: CAWTQGYEQYF. The CDR3 nucleotides are TGTGCCTGGACGCAGGGCTACGAGCAGTACTTC.

This clonotype was seen at least ten times. V and J are TRBV5-1 and TRBJ1-1, with a possible D match to TRBD1 (5 bases). The germline V and J ends were trimmed by 0 bases and 6 bases, with 12 bases remaining between them. This CDR3 has 14 amino acids. Germline loops: CDR1 SGHRS, CDR2 YFSETQ. In nucleotides, the CDR3 is TGCGCCAGCAGCTTGGAGGGCAGGGTATCTGAAGCTTTCTTT. It translates to CASSLEGRVSEAFF.

The rearrangement joins TRBV7-9 to TRBJ2-7, with D perhaps matching TRBD1 (6 bases). Trimming left V 5 bases short and J 6 bases short, with 14 bases between. The length of the CDR3 is 13 residues. Germline V gene data show CDR1 as SEHNR and CDR2 as FQNEAQ (reference sequence). CDR3 residues: CASSANTGIEQYF. The CDR3 DNA reads TGTGCCAGCAGCGCGAACACAGGGATCGAGCAGTACTTC.

Ten or more counts support this clonotype. The CDR3 is CASSPGVAGYEQYF. The CDR3 coding sequence is TGCGCCAGCAGCCCCGGGGTAGCGGGATACGAGCAGTACTTC. The V gene is TRBV5-1, the J gene TRBJ2-7; 8 bases fit TRBD2. Germline loops: CDR1 SGHRS, CDR2 YFSETQ. This CDR3 comprises 14 residues. The junction had 7 bases not matched to a gene; V was cut back by 4 bases and J by 4 bases.

The chain is built from TRBV5-1 and TRBJ1-2; D is possibly TRBD1 (5 bases). CDR1 SGHRS and CDR2 YFSETQ come from the germline V gene. This CDR3 has 14 residues. The germline V and J ends were trimmed by 0 bases and 8 bases, with 14 bases remaining between them. The CDR3 loop reads CASSLDQGNLGYTF. The CDR3 region has the DNA TGCGCCAGCAGCTTGGACCAGGGAAATTTGGGCTACACCTTC.

This clonotype was picked up a small number of times. This chain links TRBV4-1 with TRBJ2-3; the match to TRBD2 covers 12 bases. The CDR3 covers 15 residues. Germline assignment: CDR1 MGHRA and CDR2 YSYEKL. V gave up 1 base and J gave up 5 bases; unmatched junction bases: 1. The CDR3 reads CASSQGLAGVDTQYF. CDR3 DNA sequence: TGCGCCAGCAGCCAAGGACTAGCGGGAGTAGATACGCAGTATTTT.

This clonotype was recorded a few times. The V call is TRBV6-9, the J call TRBJ2-2; D remains unclear. Germline CDR1 MNHGY, CDR2 SVAAGI. The length of the CDR3 is 16 residues. V was clipped by 3 bases and J by 5 bases, with 16 bases between them. CDR3 sequence (DNA): TGTGCCAGCAGTTACAGTCTAACACCTGGGACCGGGGAGCTGTTTTTT. Translated: CASSYSLTPGTGELFF.

Many counts were recorded for this clonotype. The chain is built from TRBV30 and TRBJ1-1, with D hard to call. The CDR3 is made up of 13 amino acids. Trimming shortened V by 5 bases and J by 5 bases, and 15 bases separated the two germline ends. Germline values: CDR1 GTSNPN, CDR2 SVGIG (reference sequence). The CDR3 DNA reads TGTGCCTGGGATCGGGCGGGTGCAACTGAAGCTTTCTTT. This gives the protein CAWDRAGATEAFF. Full variable domain (missing parts from reference TRBV30 and TRBJ1-1): SQTIHQWPATLVQPVGSPLSLECTVEGTSNPNLYWYRQAAGRGLQLLFYSVGIGQISSEVPQNLSASRPQDRQFILSSKKLLLSDSGFYLCAWDRAGATEAFFGQGTRLTVV.

This rearrangement joins TRBV6-2 or TRBV6-3 to TRBJ2-1; the match to TRBD2 covers 10 bases. CDR1 and CDR2 from the germline V gene are MNHEY and SVGEGT. The CDR3 totals 14 residues. Trimming at V came to 4 bases and at J to 7 bases, leaving 4 bases not matched to a gene. The CDR3, as DNA: TGTGCCAGCAGTTCCATTAGCGGGAGGAATGAGCAGTTCTTC. It codes for CASSSISGRNEQFF.

Only a few counts were recorded for this clonotype. The chain carries TRBV5-1 and TRBJ1-1; D is unresolved. CDR3 length: 13 amino acids. With 2 bases removed from V and 4 bases from J, the gap between germline ends came to 9 bases. Looked up from germline, CDR1 is SGHRS and CDR2 is YFSETQ. The CDR3: CASSFVGVTEAFF. The CDR3 nucleotides are TGCGCCAGCAGCTTTGTTGGGGTCACTGAAGCTTTCTTT.